This passage covers 26 T cell receptor beta chains from one sample sequenced in a study of cytomegalovirus exposure and HLA in healthy donors. The PCR had 60 Vbeta and 13 Jbeta primers. This table comes from immunoSEQ multiplex PCR, and its TCRdb copy is limited to in-frame clones, with some not included. The data show about 120,000 clones, roughly 9.9% seen once. The sequenced material came from PBMCs. The receptors stem from a young man in good health and CMV-seronegative.

The CDR3 protein is CAWKLQGIRDEQFF. CDR3 nucleotide sequence: TGTGCCTGGAAGTTGCAGGGGATTAGGGATGAGCAGTTCTTC. The V call is TRBV30, the J call TRBJ2-1; possibly TRBD1 for D (6 bases). Germline CDR1 GTSNPN, CDR2 SVGIG (reference sequence). V gave up 4 bases and J gave up 8 bases, with 18 bases separating them. The CDR3 runs 14 residues.

The chain recombines TRBV7-8 with TRBJ2-3; 7 bases agree with TRBD2. Per the germline V gene, CDR1 is SGHVS and CDR2 is FQNEAQ. V lost 5 bases, J lost 2 bases, and 7 bases stayed unmatched. The CDR3 is made up of 15 amino acids. The CDR3 loop is CASSRYREATDTQYF. The DNA for the CDR3 is TGTGCCAGCAGCCGCTATCGGGAGGCCACAGATACGCAGTATTTT.

The J gene is TRBJ2-7, the V gene TRBV14; the match to TRBD1 covers 10 bases. This CDR3 is built from 17 residues. V was pared by 3 bases and J by 3 bases, with 11 bases of the junction left unmatched. Germline CDR1 is SGHDN and CDR2 is FVKESK. CDR3 protein: CASSQIARTGGFYEQYF. The CDR3 DNA reads TGTGCCAGCAGCCAGATCGCCCGGACAGGGGGTTTCTACGAGCAGTACTTC.

This clone was detected a few times. The V call is TRBV2, the J call TRBJ2-5, with D maybe TRBD2 (6 bases). CDR3 size: 12 residues. V lost 8 bases and J 6 bases, leaving 13 bases between the germline ends. Germline CDR1 is SNHLY and CDR2 is FYNNEI. Here the CDR3 reads CASRSGGKTQYF. Written as DNA, the CDR3 is TGTGCCAGCCGCTCCGGGGGAAAGACCCAGTACTTC. The whole variable domain, filled in from reference TRBV2 and TRBJ2-5, reads EPEVTQTPSHQVTQMGQEVILRCVPISNHLYFYWYRQILGQKVEFLVSFYNNEISEKSEIFDDQFSVERPDGSNFTLKIRSTKLEDSAMYFCASRSGGKTQYFGPGTRLLVL.

About this clone itself: Germline and junction disagree at one end, which may indicate a read error. The CDR3 DNA reads TGTGCCAGCAGTTTACGCGAAGTTAATCGTGCTAAGCACTTC. Encoded protein: CASSLREVNRAKHF. The V and J genes are TRBV28 and TRBJ2-5, with D unclear. Per the germline V gene, CDR1 is MDHEN and CDR2 is SYDVKM. The CDR3 extends over 14 amino acids.

This clone was observed a handful of times. The V and J genes are TRBV19 and TRBJ2-5, with D maybe TRBD2 (6 bases). With 3 bases removed from V and 2 bases from J, the gap between germline ends came to 16 bases. Germline lookup yields CDR1 LNHDA and CDR2 SQIVND (reference sequence). CDR3 length: 16 amino acids. This chain's CDR3 is CASSILGGGIQETQYF. The DNA of the CDR3 is TGTGCCAGTAGTATTTTGGGTGGGGGGATACAAGAGACCCAGTACTTC.

The gene calls are TRBV11-2 and TRBJ1-1, with D possibly matching TRBD1 (6 bases). CDR3 size: 16 residues. Germline loops: CDR1 SGHAT, CDR2 FQNNGV. Trimming removed 1 base from V and 0 bases from J, with 12 bases in between. CDR3 sequence reads: CASSLGAPGVNTEAFF. DNA for the CDR3: TGTGCCAGCAGCTTAGGGGCACCAGGGGTGAACACTGAAGCTTTCTTT.

This clone was counted between two and nine times. The chain recombines TRBV6-5 with TRBJ2-3, with TRBD1 matching 9 bases. The CDR3 runs 15 residues. Germline lookup yields CDR1 MNHEY and CDR2 SVGAGI. Germline trimming cut 6 bases from V and 1 base from J; bases unmatched to any gene: 5. In nucleotides, the CDR3 is TGTGCCAGCAGCCACAGGGGGCAAGGCACAGATACGCAGTATTTT. Its translation: CASSHRGQGTDTQYF.

This clone was detected only a few times. The CDR3 DNA reads TGTGCCAGTAGAGACCGGGGACATAACCCCTTTGTGCAGTACTTC. This gives the protein CASRDRGHNPFVQYF. V usage is TRBV19 and J usage is TRBJ2-7; D might be TRBD1 (6 bases). The CDR3 spans 15 residues. In germline, CDR1 is LNHDA, CDR2 SQIVND (reference sequence). Deletions cut 6 bases from V and 9 bases from J, with 24 bases between.

V and J are TRBV6-5 and TRBJ2-7; 8 nucleotides align to TRBD1. The CDR3 is 15 residues long. CDR1 and CDR2 (germline): MNHEY, SVGAGI. The V and J ends lost 5 bases and 0 bases, in that order; junction bases with no gene match: 6. The CDR3 protein is CASSAGTGASYEQYF. Written as DNA, the CDR3 is TGTGCCAGCAGTGCCGGGACAGGAGCCTCCTACGAGCAGTACTTC.

V usage is TRBV7-6 and J usage is TRBJ1-6; 7 bases match TRBD1. CDR1 and CDR2 from the germline V gene are SGHVS and FNYEAQ. The CDR3 length is 16 residues. V was pared by 2 bases and J by 6 bases, with 7 bases of the junction left unmatched. Here the CDR3 reads CASSLRDDRVNSPLHF. CDR3 in DNA: TGTGCCAGCAGCTTAAGGGACGACAGGGTTAATTCACCCCTCCACTTT.

The J gene is TRBJ2-7, the V gene TRBV6-5; perhaps TRBD1 as D (6 bases). This CDR3 is 15 amino acids long. Germline CDR1 reads MNHEY; CDR2 reads SVGAGI. Between the trimmed V and J ends, which lost 0 bases and 3 bases, there was a span of 12 bases. The CDR3, as DNA: TGTGCCAGCAGTTACTCCGCAGGGGCCTACTACGAGCAGTACTTC. Protein sequence: CASSYSAGAYYEQYF.

This clone was seen only a few times. The chain uses TRBV7-9 and TRBJ2-2; TRBD2 matches at 13 bases. Unmatched junction bases numbered 5, after V lost 3 bases and J lost 4 bases. From germline, CDR1 is SEHNR and CDR2 FQNEAQ (reference sequence). The CDR3 contains 17 residues. CDR3 bases: TGTGCCAGCAGCTTCGGACTAGCGGGGGTACTCACCGGGGAGCTGTTTTTT. Residues: CASSFGLAGVLTGELFF.

The chain couples TRBV13 to TRBJ1-1; weak D call: TRBD1 (6 bases). The germline CDR1 and CDR2 sequences are PRHDT and FYEKMQ (reference sequence). The V and J ends lost 3 bases and 4 bases respectively, with 15 bases between them. This CDR3 spans 15 amino acids. The CDR3 sequence is CASSFQGWGGTEAFF. The CDR3, as DNA: TGTGCCAGCAGCTTCCAGGGGTGGGGGGGCACTGAAGCTTTCTTT.

This clone appeared a few times. The rearrangement links TRBV27 to TRBJ2-7, with D perhaps TRBD1 (6 bases). The V end lost 3 bases, the J end lost 1 base, and 13 bases lay between the germline ends. The CDR3 has 15 amino acids. Germline V lookup: CDR1 MNHEY, CDR2 SMNVEV (reference sequence). The CDR3 here is CASSFRTQGSYEQYF. CDR3 coding DNA: TGTGCCAGCAGTTTTAGGACGCAGGGGTCCTACGAGCAGTACTTC.

The gene calls are TRBV21-1 and TRBJ1-1; the DNA was not used to check the table's D call, TRBD1. TRBV21-1 counts as a pseudogene. This CDR3 comprises 17 residues. The DNA of the CDR3 is TGTGCCAGCAGCAAAGCGGGGACAGGGACCATGAACACTGAAGCTTTCTTT. Protein: CASSKAGTGTMNTEAFF.

The chain employs TRBV5-4 and TRBJ2-1, with 15 bases identical to TRBD2. The germline CDR1 and CDR2 sequences are SGHNT and YYREEE (reference sequence). The CDR3 is made up of 18 amino acids. The ends lost 5 bases at V and 2 bases at J; junction bases unmatched: 8. This CDR3 reads CASRPIGLAGGAYNEQFF. CDR3 bases: TGTGCCAGCAGACCGATCGGACTAGCGGGGGGGGCCTACAATGAGCAGTTCTTC.

CDR3 bases: TGTGCCAGCAGTTTACAGGCGAAGAGCTATGGCTACACCTTC. It specifies CASSLQAKSYGYTF. This chain links TRBV27 with TRBJ1-2; D unclear. The V gene's germline CDR1 is MNHEY and CDR2 SMNVEV (reference sequence). V was shortened by 2 bases and J by 4 bases, with 11 bases between the two germline ends. The CDR3 is 14 residues long.

This sequence joins TRBV6-1 and TRBJ2-1; 11 bases match TRBD2. CDR1 MNHNS and CDR2 SASEGT come from the germline V gene. The ends lost 0 bases at V and 0 bases at J; junction bases unmatched: 7. This CDR3 is built from 19 residues. CDR3 DNA: TGTGCCAGCAGTGAAGCGGCTAGCGGGAGGCACAGCTCCTACAATGAGCAGTTCTTC. Its translation: CASSEAASGRHSSYNEQFF.

This rearrangement joins TRBV28 to TRBJ1-1; TRBD1 agrees at 7 bases. The CDR3 loop spans 15 amino acids. With V trimmed by 5 bases and J by 0 bases, 6 bases remained unmatched. Germline assignment: CDR1 MDHEN and CDR2 SYDVKM. In DNA, the CDR3 is TGTGCCAGCAGTCCCCCGACAGGGATGAACACTGAAGCTTTCTTT. It specifies CASSPPTGMNTEAFF.

V usage is TRBV5-8 and J usage is TRBJ2-1; tentatively, D is TRBD1 (6 bases). The V gene's germline CDR1 is SGHTS and CDR2 YDEGEE. This CDR3 comprises 15 residues. V shed 3 bases and J shed 0 bases, with 10 bases lying between them. The CDR3 protein is CASSSGTLSYNEQFF. The CDR3 DNA reads TGTGCCAGCAGCTCCGGGACACTCTCCTACAATGAGCAGTTCTTC. Full variable domain (rest looked up from reference TRBV5-8 and TRBJ2-1): EAGVTQSPTHLIKTRGQQATLRCSPISGHTSVYWYQQALGLGLQFLLWYDEGEERNRGNFPPRFSGRQFPNYSSELNVNALELEDSALYLCASSSGTLSYNEQFFGPGTRLTVL.

The rearrangement uses TRBV28 and TRBJ2-3; D might be TRBD2 (6 bases). CDR1 MDHEN and CDR2 SYDVKM come from the germline V gene. This CDR3 has 13 amino acids. Trimming cost V 8 bases and J 1 base, with 10 bases left between them. The CDR3 nucleotides are TGTGCCAGCGGGCAGCGGGGCACAGATACGCAGTATTTT. Protein sequence: CASGQRGTDTQYF. The variable domain in full, completed from reference TRBV28 and TRBJ2-3, reads DVKVTQSSRYLVKRTGEKVFLECVQDMDHENMFWYRQDPGLGLRLIYFSYDVKMKEKGDIPEGYSVSREKKERFSLILESASTNQTSMYLCASGQRGTDTQYFGPGTRLTVL.

This clone turned up a few times. The chain is built from TRBV6-1 and TRBJ2-5; 13 bases match TRBD2. Per germline, CDR1 MNHNS and CDR2 SASEGT. The CDR3 spans 15 residues. The V and J ends lost 5 bases and 5 bases, in that order; junction bases with no gene match: 5. The CDR3 is CASSIGLAGVETQYF. The CDR3 DNA reads as TGTGCCAGCAGTATTGGACTAGCGGGGGTTGAGACCCAGTACTTC.

This clone was seen a handful of times. The chain employs TRBV25-1 and TRBJ1-1; D not certain. Trimming left V 5 bases short and J 2 bases short, with 15 bases between. Germline V CDR1 and CDR2: MGHDK, SYGVNS. The CDR3 contains 15 residues. In DNA form, the CDR3 reads TGTGCCAGCAGTCAAACGGGATACCTTAACACTGAAGCTTTCTTT. Translated: CASSQTGYLNTEAFF.

This clone was counted a single time. The V gene is TRBV11-2, the J gene TRBJ2-5, with TRBD2 matching over 10 bases. The CDR3 is made up of 15 amino acids. V gave up 3 bases and J gave up 3 bases; unmatched junction bases: 4. Germline V gene lookup returns CDR1 SGHAT and CDR2 FQNNGV. The CDR3 sequence: CASSLQRGGKETQYF. The CDR3 DNA is TGTGCCAGCAGCTTGCAGCGGGGGGGGAAAGAGACCCAGTACTTC.

This clone was detected a few times. The chain uses TRBV29-1 and TRBJ2-7; TRBD2 matches 8 bases. Looked up from germline, CDR1 is SQVTM and CDR2 is ANQGSEA. The CDR3 sequence is 14 residues long. The V and J ends lost 4 bases and 1 base, in that order; junction bases with no gene match: 6. CDR3 amino acids: CSVAGRGASYEQYF. CDR3 bases: TGCAGCGTTGCTGGGCGGGGGGCGTCCTACGAGCAGTACTTC.